Here is one T cell receptor beta chain with its context. Its specificity is unknown. The germline V and J ends were trimmed by 0 bases and 0 bases, with 12 bases remaining between them. Germline V CDR1 and CDR2: SGDLS, YYNGEE. The CDR3 is 16 amino acids. These data originate in a study of graft-versus-host responses after intestinal transplantation. About the research overall: Recipients underwent multivisceral, liver-intestinal, or isolated intestinal transplants.

Study findings and constraints: Early after transplant, HvG clones declined as circulating GvH clones peaked.

Sequenced by immunoSEQ multiplex PCR; TCRdb stores in-frame clones only, minus some. Seen here are tens of thousands of clones, about 81% observed once, and the top ten hold around 0.48%. The V gene is TRBV9, the J gene TRBJ1-1; maybe TRBD1 (6 bases). This specimen was unstimulated CD4+ T cells sorted from spleen or lymph node cells, taken before transplant. The sequence came from a human donor who was the organ donor for an intestinal transplant. The CDR3 DNA reads TGTGCCAGCAGCGTAGGAAGGGGGGGACTGAACACTGAAGCTTTCTTT. This encodes CASSVGRGGLNTEAFF.